What follows is one TCR beta chain and its context. Antigen specificity is unknown. The blood sample was taken during the colonoscopy visit. These data come from a study of pediatric ulcerative colitis. Broader study findings: Ulcerative colitis patients shared more blood-rectal clones than controls. All ulcerative colitis patients, but no controls, carried a couple of rectal clonotypes.

The protocol was immunoSEQ multiplex PCR, while the TCRdb copy is restricted to in-frame clones and leaves out a portion. The sample records around 64,000 clones, less than 90% being singletons. The source material was blood. The clonotype comes from a boy between 10 and 17 years old with severe ulcerative colitis.

The CDR3: CATRGGQNYGYTF. In DNA form, the CDR3 reads TGTGCCACCCGGGGGGGACAGAACTATGGCTACACCTTC. The chain recombines TRBV10-3 with TRBJ1-2; 7 bases map to TRBD1. The CDR3 length is 13 residues. The junction had 7 bases not matched to a gene; V was cut back by 10 bases and J by 2 bases. The V gene's germline CDR1 is ENHRY and CDR2 SYGVKD.